This T cell receptor beta chain was obtained from a study of cytomegalovirus exposure and HLA in healthy donors. Primers: 60 Vbeta forward and 13 Jbeta reverse. Using immunoSEQ multiplex PCR, the repertoire was profiled, and TCRdb retains in-frame clones only, with some absent. The data hold 100,000 or so clones, with around 80% observed a single time. The specimen sequenced was PBMCs. This receptor was obtained from a woman under 30 in good health and CMV-seronegative.

In nucleotides, the CDR3 is TGTGCCAGCAGCTTATCCGGGACAGGGGGCAATCAGCCCCAGCATTTT. This codes for CASSLSGTGGNQPQHF. This chain joins TRBV7-8 and TRBJ1-5; 10 nucleotides match TRBD1. The length of the CDR3 is 16 residues. Trimming cost V 2 bases and J 2 bases; bases outside gene matches: 3. Germline V lookup: CDR1 SGHVS, CDR2 FQNEAQ. The whole variable domain, remainder taken from reference TRBV7-8 and TRBJ1-5, is GAGVSQSPRYKVAKRGQDVALRCDPISGHVSLFWYQQALGQGPEFLTYFQNEAQLDKSGLPSDRFFAERPEGSVSTLKIQRTQQEDSAVYLCASSLSGTGGNQPQHFGDGTRLSIL.